The rows below give T cell receptor beta chains drawn from one sample of a study of cytomegalovirus exposure and HLA in healthy donors. Sequencing was performed with immunoSEQ multiplex PCR; in TCRdb, only in-frame clones are kept and a portion is missing. The table has tens of thousands of clones, 90% to 95% seen once; the top ten hold 2% to 2.5%. The sequenced material came from PBMCs. The receptor source for this set is a woman younger than 45 in good health and CMV-seronegative. CDR3s include the opening cysteine and the closing phenylalanine or tryptophan. The D gene is left open where the match is weak. Clone size, where shown, is once, few, many, or a class for clones that have expanded.

V gene	clone size	J gene	D gene	CDR3 DNA	CDR3 protein
TRBV6-6	NA	TRBJ1-4	TRBD1	TGTGCCAGCAGAAAGGACAGGGCGGGCGAAAAACTGTTTTTT	CASRKDRAGEKLFF
TRBV20-1	NA	TRBJ2-1	TRBD1	TGCAGTGCTAAGGACAGGGAAGAGCAGTTCTTC	CSAKDREEQFF
TRBV5-4	NA	TRBJ2-7	TRBD2	TGTGCCAGCAGCCCCTCGGGAGGGCGGTCCTACGAGCAGTACTTC	CASSPSGGRSYEQYF
TRBV6-6	NA	TRBJ2-1	NA	TGTGCCAGCAGTTACTCGCCGATGGCACCTTACAATGAGCAGTTCTTC	CASSYSPMAPYNEQFF
TRBV7-2	NA	TRBJ1-2	TRBD1	TGTGCCAGCAGCTACTCAGGGGGTTCGGACTATGGCTACACCTTC	CASSYSGGSDYGYTF
TRBV6-1	NA	TRBJ2-1	TRBD2	TGTGCCAGCAGTTCTAGCGGGAGCGCAAATGAGCAGTTCTTC	CASSSSGSANEQFF
TRBV10-1	NA	TRBJ2-6	NA	TGCGCCAGCAGTGTCGGTGGGGCCAACGTCCTGACTTTC	CASSVGGANVLTF
TRBV19	NA	TRBJ2-5	NA	TGTGCCTCAACCACAGGTCCGCAAGAGACCCAGTACTTC	CASTTGPQETQYF
TRBV5-1	NA	TRBJ2-2	NA	TGCGCCAGCAGTGTTCCCGCTCGCCGACTAGTCGTCGGGGAGCTGTTTTTT	CASSVPARRLVVGELFF
TRBV19	NA	TRBJ2-5	TRBD1	TGTGCCAGTAGTATGGGACAGGGGTGGGGGCAGACCCAGTACTTC	CASSMGQGWGQTQYF
TRBV9	NA	TRBJ2-1	TRBD2	TGTGCCAGCAGCTCCTCCGGGGGACTAGACTATGAGCAGTTCTTC	CASSSSGGLDYEQFF
TRBV7-9	NA	TRBJ2-7	NA	TGTGCCAGCAGCCACCGGAGCGGGCCTCCCTACGAGCAGTACTTC	CASSHRSGPPYEQYF
TRBV28	NA	TRBJ2-5	NA	TGTGCCAGCACACAGGACAGCGCACAAGAGACCCAGTACTTC	CASTQDSAQETQYF
TRBV13	NA	TRBJ2-2	NA	TGTGCCAGCAGCTTACGGACCGGGGAGCTGTTTTTT	CASSLRTGELFF
TRBV28	once	TRBJ1-3	TRBD1	TGTGCCAGCAGCTGGACAGGGGCTGGAAACACCATATATTTT	CASSWTGAGNTIYF